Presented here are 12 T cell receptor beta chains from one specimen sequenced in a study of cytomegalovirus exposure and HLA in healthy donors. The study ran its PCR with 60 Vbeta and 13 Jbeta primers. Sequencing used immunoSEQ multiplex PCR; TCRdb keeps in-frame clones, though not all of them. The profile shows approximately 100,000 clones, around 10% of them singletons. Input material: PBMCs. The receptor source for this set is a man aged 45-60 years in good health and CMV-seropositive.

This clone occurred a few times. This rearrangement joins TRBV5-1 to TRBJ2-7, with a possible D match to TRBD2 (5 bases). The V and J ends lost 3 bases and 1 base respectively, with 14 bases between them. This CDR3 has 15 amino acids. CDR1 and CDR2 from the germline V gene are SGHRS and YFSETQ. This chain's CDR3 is CASSSDGVLSYEQYF. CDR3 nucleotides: TGCGCCAGCAGCTCGGACGGGGTTCTATCCTACGAGCAGTACTTC.

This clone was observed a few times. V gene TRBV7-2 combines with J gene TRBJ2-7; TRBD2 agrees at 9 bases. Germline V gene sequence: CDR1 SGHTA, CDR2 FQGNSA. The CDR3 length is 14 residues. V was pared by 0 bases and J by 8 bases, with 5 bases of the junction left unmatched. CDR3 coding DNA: TGTGCCAGCAGCTTAGCGAGTAGCGGGAGCAAGCAGTACTTC. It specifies CASSLASSGSKQYF.

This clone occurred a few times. DNA of the CDR3: TGTGCCAGCTCACTGAGGGACACCGCAGATACGCAGTATTTT. It yields the protein CASSLRDTADTQYF. The V call is TRBV18, the J call TRBJ2-3, with D possibly matching TRBD1 (6 bases). Germline values: CDR1 KGHSH, CDR2 LQKENI. Trimming removed 4 bases from V and 4 bases from J, with 12 bases in between. The CDR3 loop spans 14 amino acids. The full variable domain, in which reference TRBV18 and TRBJ2-3 provide the parts outside the CDR3, is NAGVMQNPRHLVRRRGQEARLRCSPMKGHSHVYWYRQLPEEGLKFMVYLQKENIIDESGMPKERFSAEFPKEGPSILRIQQVVRGDSAAYFCASSLRDTADTQYFGPGTRLTVL.

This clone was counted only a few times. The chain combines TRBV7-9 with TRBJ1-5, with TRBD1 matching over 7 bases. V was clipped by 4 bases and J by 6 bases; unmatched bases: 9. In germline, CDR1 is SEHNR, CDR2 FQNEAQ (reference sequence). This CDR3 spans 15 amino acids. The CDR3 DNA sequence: TGTGCCAGCAGCTCACTTACAGGGGTTGGTCAGCCCCAGCATTTT. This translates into CASSSLTGVGQPQHF.

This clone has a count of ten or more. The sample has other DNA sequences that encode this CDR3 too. This CDR3 is CASSLDSYQPQHF. Written as DNA, the CDR3 is TGTGCCAGCAGCTTAGACAGTTATCAGCCCCAGCATTTT. The chain recombines TRBV7-9 with TRBJ1-5, with D hard to call. V lost 1 base and J lost 5, with 6 bases in between. The CDR3 is made up of 13 amino acids. The V gene's germline CDR1 is SEHNR and CDR2 FQNEAQ (reference sequence).

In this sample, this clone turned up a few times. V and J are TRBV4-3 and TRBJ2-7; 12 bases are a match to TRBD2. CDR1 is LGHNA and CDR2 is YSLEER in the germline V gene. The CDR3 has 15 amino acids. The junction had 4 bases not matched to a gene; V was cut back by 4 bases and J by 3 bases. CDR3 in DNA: TGCGCCAGCAGCCGAGGACTAGCGGGACACTACGAGCAGTACTTC. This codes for CASSRGLAGHYEQYF.

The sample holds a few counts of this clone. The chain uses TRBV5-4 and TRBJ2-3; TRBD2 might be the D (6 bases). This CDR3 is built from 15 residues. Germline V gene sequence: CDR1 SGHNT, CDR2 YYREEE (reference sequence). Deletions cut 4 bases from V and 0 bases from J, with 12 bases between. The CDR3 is CASSRRLESTDTQYF. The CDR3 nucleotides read TGTGCCAGCAGCAGACGACTAGAGAGCACAGATACGCAGTATTTT.

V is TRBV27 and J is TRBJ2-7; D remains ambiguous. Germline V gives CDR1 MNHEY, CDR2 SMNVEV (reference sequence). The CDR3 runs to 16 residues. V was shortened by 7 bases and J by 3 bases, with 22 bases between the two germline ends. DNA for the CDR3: TGTGCCAGCACTCCTATTCCCCCGGGTCCCCTCTACGAGCAGTACTTC. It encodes CASTPIPPGPLYEQYF.

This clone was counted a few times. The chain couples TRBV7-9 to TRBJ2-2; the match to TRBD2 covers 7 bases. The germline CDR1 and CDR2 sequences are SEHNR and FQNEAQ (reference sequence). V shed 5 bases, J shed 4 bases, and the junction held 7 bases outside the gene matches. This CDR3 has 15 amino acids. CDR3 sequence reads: CASSRGEGSTGELFF. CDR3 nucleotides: TGTGCCAGCAGCCGGGGGGAAGGGAGCACCGGGGAGCTGTTTTTT.

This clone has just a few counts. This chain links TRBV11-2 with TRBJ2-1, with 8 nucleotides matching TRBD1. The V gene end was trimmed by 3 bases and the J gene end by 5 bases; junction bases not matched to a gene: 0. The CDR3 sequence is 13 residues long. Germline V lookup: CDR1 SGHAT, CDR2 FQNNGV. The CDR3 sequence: CASSLTGDNEQFF. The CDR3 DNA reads TGTGCCAGCAGCTTGACAGGGGACAATGAGCAGTTCTTC. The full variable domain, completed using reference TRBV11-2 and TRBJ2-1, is EAGVAQSPRYKIIEKRQSVAFWCNPISGHATLYWYQQILGQGPKLLIQFQNNGVVDDSQLPKDRFSAERLKGVDSTLKIQPAKLEDSAVYLCASSLTGDNEQFFGPGTRLTVL.

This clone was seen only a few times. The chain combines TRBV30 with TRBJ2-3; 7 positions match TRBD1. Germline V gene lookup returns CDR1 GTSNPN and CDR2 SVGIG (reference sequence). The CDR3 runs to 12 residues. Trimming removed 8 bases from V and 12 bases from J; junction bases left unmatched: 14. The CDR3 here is CAAGQVKTPQYF. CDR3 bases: TGTGCCGCCGGACAGGTTAAGACCCCCCAGTATTTT.

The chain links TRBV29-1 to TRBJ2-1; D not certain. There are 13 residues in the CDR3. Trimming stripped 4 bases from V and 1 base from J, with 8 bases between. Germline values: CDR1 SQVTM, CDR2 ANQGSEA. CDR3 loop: CSVGTGSYNEQFF. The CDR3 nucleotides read TGCAGCGTTGGAACGGGTTCCTACAATGAGCAGTTCTTC.